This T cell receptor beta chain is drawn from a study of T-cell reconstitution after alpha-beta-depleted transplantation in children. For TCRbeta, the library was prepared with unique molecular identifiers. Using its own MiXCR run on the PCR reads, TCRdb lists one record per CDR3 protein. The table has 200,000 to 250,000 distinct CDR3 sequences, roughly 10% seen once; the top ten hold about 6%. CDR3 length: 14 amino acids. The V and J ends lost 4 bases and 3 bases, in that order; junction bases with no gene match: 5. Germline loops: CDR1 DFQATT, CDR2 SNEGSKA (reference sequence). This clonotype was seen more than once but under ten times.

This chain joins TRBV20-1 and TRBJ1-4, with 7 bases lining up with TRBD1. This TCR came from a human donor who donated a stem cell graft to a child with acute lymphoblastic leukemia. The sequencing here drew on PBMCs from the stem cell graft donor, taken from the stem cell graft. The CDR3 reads CSAKKGAANEKLFF. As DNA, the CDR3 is TGCAGTGCTAAGAAGGGGGCGGCTAATGAAAAACTGTTTTTT.